A selection of T cell receptor beta chains follows, all from one sample in a study of Ad26.COV2.S vaccination and SARS-CoV-2 variants. TCRdb's table, derived via immunoSEQ multiplex PCR, lists solely in-frame clones and lacks some. The repertoire has some 340,000 clones, around 81% of them found once; the top ten carry around 2.2%. The sequenced sample was peripheral blood, obtained in a trial of Ad26.COV2.S vaccine versus placebo. These receptors originate from a person aged 18-60 years who received the Ad26.COV2.S COVID-19 vaccine or a placebo. CDR3s include the opening cysteine and the closing phenylalanine or tryptophan. The D gene is left open where the match is weak. A clone size is listed for some rows: how often the clone was seen (once, few, many), or a class if it is expanded.

TRBV5-1	-	TRBJ2-3	TRBD1	TGCGCCAGCAGCGTGGGACAGGGGATTATCACAGATACGCAGTATTTT	CASSVGQGIITDTQYF
TRBV6-5	-	TRBJ2-1	TRBD2	TGTGCCAGCAGTTACTCCAGCGGGGGGCTCGGCAATGAGCAGTTCTTC	CASSYSSGGLGNEQFF
TRBV7-6	-	TRBJ1-6	TRBD1	TGTGCCAGCAGCTTAGGGCCGGGGACAGGGAAAGGGAGCTCCTATAATTCACCCCTCCACTTT	CASSLGPGTGKGSSYNSPLHF
TRBV9	-	TRBJ2-3	TRBD2	TGTGCCAGCAGCATAGCGGGGGACACAGATACGCAGTATTTT	CASSIAGDTDTQYF
TRBV7-6	-	TRBJ1-1	-	TGTGCCAGCAGCTTAGGTCTGGCAGGGGCAAAGACGGACCGCGAAGCTTTCTTT	CASSLGLAGAKTDREAFF
TRBV5-4	-	TRBJ2-7	TRBD1	TGTGCCAGCAGCTTGTGGCAGGGGGCTGGCGAGCAGTACTTC	CASSLWQGAGEQYF
TRBV28	-	TRBJ2-5	TRBD1	TGTGCCAGCAGTTATTTGATTGACAGGGGAAGGGAGACCCAGTACTTC	CASSYLIDRGRETQYF
TRBV11-3	-	TRBJ2-5	TRBD1	TGTGCCAGCAGCAAGACCGGGACAGGAAACGAAGAGACCCAGTACTTC	CASSKTGTGNEETQYF
TRBV3-1/TRBV3-2	once	TRBJ1-3	-	TGTGCCAGCAGCGGCGTGGGGACCATATATTTT	CASSGVGTIYF
TRBV30	-	TRBJ2-2	-	TGTGCCTGGAGTCTTCGGAACACCGGGGAGCTGTTTTTT	CAWSLRNTGELFF
TRBV6-5	-	TRBJ2-1	TRBD2	TGTGCCAGCAGTTACGAGCGCCAGCGGGGCGACAATGAGCAGTTCTTC	CASSYERQRGDNEQFF
TRBV3-1/TRBV3-2	-	TRBJ1-2	TRBD1	TGTGCCAGCAGCCTCAACGCCGGGACAGGCGATTATGGCTACACCTTC	CASSLNAGTGDYGYTF
TRBV7-2	once	TRBJ2-7	-	TGTGCCAGCAGCCCCACTAGGGTTCAGCGCTACGAGCAGTACTTC	CASSPTRVQRYEQYF
TRBV28	-	TRBJ1-4	TRBD1	TGTGCCAGCAGACCCACAGGGGAAGGGCTCGAAAAACTGTTTTTT	CASRPTGEGLEKLFF
TRBV19	-	TRBJ2-2	-	TGTGCCAGTCGGACAGCTTTTAAGACCGGGGAGCTGTTTTTT	CASRTAFKTGELFF
TRBV29-1	-	TRBJ2-7	-	TGCAGCGTTAGTTACAACTACGAGCAGTACTTC	CSVSYNYEQYF
TRBV12-5	-	TRBJ2-3	-	TGTGCTAGTGCCCTCATTGTGAGTACGCAGTATTTT	CASALIVSTQYF
TRBV5-1	-	TRBJ2-7	TRBD1	TGCGCCAGCAGCTGGGGACAGGGCTACGAGCAGTACTTC	CASSWGQGYEQYF
TRBV12-2	-	TRBJ2-2	-	TGTGCAAGTCGCTTAGTCGGAGACAGAGGGGAGCTGTTTTTT	CASRLVGDRGELFF
TRBV11-2	-	TRBJ2-1	-	TGTGCCAGCAGCTTTGTTGGCTACGTCGAGGTTCCCTCCTACAATGAGCAGTTCTTC	CASSFVGYVEVPSYNEQFF
TRBV9	-	TRBJ1-1	-	TGTGCCAGCAGCGTCATCGAAGGGGAAGGGAGCCCTTTCTTT	CASSVIEGEGSPFF
TRBV29-1	-	TRBJ1-1	-	TGCAGCGTTGCTACTGGGAAGGGGGCTGAAGCTTTCTTT	CSVATGKGAEAFF
TRBV12-5	-	TRBJ2-2	-	TGTGCTAGTGGTTTGGGGGCAAATGCTAGGGCCGGGGAGCTGTTTTTT	CASGLGANARAGELFF
TRBV27	-	TRBJ2-1	-	TGTGCCAGCAGTCGGGTGACTACGGCCGAGCAGTTCTTC	CASSRVTTAEQFF
TRBV30	-	TRBJ1-5	-	TGTGCCTGGAGTGCGTCCCGAGTAGACCAGCCCCAGCATTTT	CAWSASRVDQPQHF
TRBV28	-	TRBJ2-7	-	TGTGCCAGCAGTATGGCAGCCCTCTACGAGCAGTACTTC	CASSMAALYEQYF
TRBV28	-	TRBJ1-6	-	TGTGCCAGCATAAGGGGCTCCTATAATTCACCCCTCCACTTT	CASIRGSYNSPLHF
TRBV9	-	TRBJ1-2	-	TGTGCCAGCAGCGTAGCTCCTCGGGGGGGTAATGGCTACACCTTC	CASSVAPRGGNGYTF
TRBV5-1	-	TRBJ1-4	TRBD1	TGCGCCAGCAGCTTGGAACAGGGGAATGAAAAACTGTTTTTT	CASSLEQGNEKLFF
TRBV11-3	-	TRBJ2-1	-	TGTGCCAGCAGCTTAGACGGACCGCCCGGTGAGCAGTTCTTC	CASSLDGPPGEQFF
TRBV5-8	-	TRBJ2-5	-	TGTGCCAGCAGCCAAAACTTTATAAGCCAAGAGACCCAGTACTTC	CASSQNFISQETQYF
TRBV7-9	few	TRBJ1-1	-	TGTGCCAGCAGCGCCCTCCGAGGGACTGAAGCTTTCTTT	CASSALRGTEAFF
TRBV5-1	-	TRBJ2-1	-	TGCGCCAGCAGCGGCCGGGACAACTACAATGAGCAGTTCTTC	CASSGRDNYNEQFF
TRBV6-5	many	TRBJ1-6	-	TGTGCCAGCAAGGGTCCCGGGGGAAATTCACCCCTCCACTTT	CASKGPGGNSPLHF
TRBV5-4	-	TRBJ1-1	-	TGTGCCAGCAGCTTGGATCTGGCAGGGAACACTGAAGCTTTCTTT	CASSLDLAGNTEAFF
TRBV11-3	few	TRBJ2-2	-	TGTGCCAGCAGCTTAGATCAGGCGAACACCGGGGAGCTGTTTTTT	CASSLDQANTGELFF
TRBV5-1	-	TRBJ2-5	TRBD1	TGCGCCAGCAGCCCGGGGACAGACCTTAGAGAGACCCAGTACTTC	CASSPGTDLRETQYF
TRBV28	-	TRBJ2-3	TRBD1	TGTGCCAGCAGCTTGGACAGGGGGGGCACAGATACGCAGTATTTT	CASSLDRGGTDTQYF
TRBV30	-	TRBJ1-2	-	TGTGCCTGGAGTGACCAGCTGGGGGCTAGCTATGGCTACACCTTC	CAWSDQLGASYGYTF
TRBV19	-	TRBJ1-2	-	TGTGCCAGTAGTATCATCTATGGCTACACCTTC	CASSIIYGYTF
TRBV18	-	TRBJ1-3	TRBD1	TGTGCCAGCTCACCAGGGACAGTTGACTCTGGAAACACCATATATTTT	CASSPGTVDSGNTIYF
TRBV6-5	-	TRBJ2-2	-	TGTGCCAGCAGAGAGGGGGGGGACACCGGGGAGCTGTTTTTT	CASREGGDTGELFF
TRBV11-2	-	TRBJ1-6	-	TGTGCCAGCAGCTTAGTCCCCCAGGGGCGGTCACCCCTCCACTTT	CASSLVPQGRSPLHF
TRBV11-3	-	TRBJ1-1	-	TGTGCCAGCAGCTCTGACAGTAACACTGAAGCTTTCTTT	CASSSDSNTEAFF
TRBV5-4	-	TRBJ2-3	-	TGTGCCAGCAGCAGACCGCGGGACCGCCACACAGATACGCAGTATTTT	CASSRPRDRHTDTQYF
TRBV27	-	TRBJ1-1	-	TGTGCCAGCATTAGCAGAGACCTGAACACTGAAGCTTTCTTT	CASISRDLNTEAFF
TRBV28	-	TRBJ2-1	-	TGTGCCAAGCAGTTCCCACAGGGAGGCGCCTACAATGAGCAGTTCTTC	CAKQFPQGGAYNEQFF
TRBV5-4	-	TRBJ1-6	TRBD1	TGTGCCAGCAGCTCCGGACAGGGCATGGATTCACCCCTCCACTTT	CASSSGQGMDSPLHF